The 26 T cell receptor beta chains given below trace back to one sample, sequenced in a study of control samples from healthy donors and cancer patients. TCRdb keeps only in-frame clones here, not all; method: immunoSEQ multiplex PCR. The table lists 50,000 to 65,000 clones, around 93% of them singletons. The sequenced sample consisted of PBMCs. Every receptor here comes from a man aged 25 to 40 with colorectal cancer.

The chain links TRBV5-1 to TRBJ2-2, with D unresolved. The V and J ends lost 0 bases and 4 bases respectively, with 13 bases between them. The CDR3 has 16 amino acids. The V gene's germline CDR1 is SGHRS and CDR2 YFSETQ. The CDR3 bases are TGCGCCAGCAGCTTGGGGAAGAATCAAGGCACCGGGGAGCTGTTTTTT. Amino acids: CASSLGKNQGTGELFF.

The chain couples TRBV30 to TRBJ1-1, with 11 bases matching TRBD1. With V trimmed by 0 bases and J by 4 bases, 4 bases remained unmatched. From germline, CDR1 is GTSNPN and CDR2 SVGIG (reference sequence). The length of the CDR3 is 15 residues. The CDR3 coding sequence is TGTGCCTGGAGTGTACAGGGGACAGGGGGCACTGAAGCTTTCTTT. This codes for CAWSVQGTGGTEAFF.

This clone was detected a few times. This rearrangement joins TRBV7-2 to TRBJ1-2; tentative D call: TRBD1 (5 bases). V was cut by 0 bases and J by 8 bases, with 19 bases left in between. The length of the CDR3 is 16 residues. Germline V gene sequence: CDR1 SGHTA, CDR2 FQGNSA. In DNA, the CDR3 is TGTGCCAGCAGCTTAGCATGGGGGAGGGCCTATGTGGGCTACACCTTC. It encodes CASSLAWGRAYVGYTF.

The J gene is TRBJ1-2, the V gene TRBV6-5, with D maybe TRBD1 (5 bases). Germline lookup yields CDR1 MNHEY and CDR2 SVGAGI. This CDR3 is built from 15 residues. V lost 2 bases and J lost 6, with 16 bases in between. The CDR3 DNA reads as TGTGCCAGCAGTTACACGAGTTCAGGGCTGGATGGCTACACCTTC. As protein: CASSYTSSGLDGYTF.

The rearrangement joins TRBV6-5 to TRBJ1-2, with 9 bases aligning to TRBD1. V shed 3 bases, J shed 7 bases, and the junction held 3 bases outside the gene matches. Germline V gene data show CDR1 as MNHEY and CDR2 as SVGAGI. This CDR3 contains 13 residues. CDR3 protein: CASSYTDRGGYTF. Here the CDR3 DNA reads TGTGCCAGCAGTTATACGGACAGGGGTGGCTACACCTTC.

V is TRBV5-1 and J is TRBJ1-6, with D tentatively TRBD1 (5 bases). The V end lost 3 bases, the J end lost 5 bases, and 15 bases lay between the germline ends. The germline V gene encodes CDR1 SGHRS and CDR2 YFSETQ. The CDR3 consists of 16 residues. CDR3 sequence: CASSWGRTPDNSPLHF. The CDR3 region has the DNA TGCGCCAGCAGCTGGGGAAGGACACCTGATAATTCACCCCTCCACTTT.

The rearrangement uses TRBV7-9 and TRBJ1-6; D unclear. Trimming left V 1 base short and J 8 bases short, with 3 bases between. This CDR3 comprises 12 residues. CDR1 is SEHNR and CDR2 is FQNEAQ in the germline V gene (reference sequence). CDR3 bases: TGTGCCAGCAGCTTAGGGGATTCACCCCTCCACTTT. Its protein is CASSLGDSPLHF.

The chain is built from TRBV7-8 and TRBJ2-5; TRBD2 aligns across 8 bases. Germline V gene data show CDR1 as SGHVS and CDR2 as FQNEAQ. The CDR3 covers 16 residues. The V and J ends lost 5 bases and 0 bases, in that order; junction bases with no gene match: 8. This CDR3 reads CASSALAEPNQETQYF. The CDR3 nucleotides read TGTGCCAGCAGCGCACTAGCGGAGCCGAACCAAGAGACCCAGTACTTC.

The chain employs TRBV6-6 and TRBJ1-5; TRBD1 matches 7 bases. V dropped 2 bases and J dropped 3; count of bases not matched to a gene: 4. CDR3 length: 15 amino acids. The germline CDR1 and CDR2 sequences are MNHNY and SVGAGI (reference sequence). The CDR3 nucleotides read TGTGCCAGCAGTTACACCGGGACAGTCAATCAGCCCCAGCATTTT. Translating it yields CASSYTGTVNQPQHF.

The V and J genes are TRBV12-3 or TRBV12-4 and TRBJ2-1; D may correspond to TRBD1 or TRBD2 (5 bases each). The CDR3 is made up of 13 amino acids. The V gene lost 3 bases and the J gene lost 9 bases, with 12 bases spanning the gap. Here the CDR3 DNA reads TGTGCCAGCAGTTTGAGAGGGGCTAGTGAGCAGTTCTTC. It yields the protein CASSLRGASEQFF.

CDR3 sequence: CAWRKTGASYEQYF. The CDR3 DNA is TGTGCCTGGAGAAAGACAGGGGCAAGCTACGAGCAGTACTTC. V usage is TRBV30 and J usage is TRBJ2-7; 8 nucleotides match TRBD1. CDR1 and CDR2 (germline): GTSNPN, SVGIG (reference sequence). V shed 3 bases, J shed 3 bases, and the junction held 7 bases outside the gene matches. This CDR3 has 14 residues.

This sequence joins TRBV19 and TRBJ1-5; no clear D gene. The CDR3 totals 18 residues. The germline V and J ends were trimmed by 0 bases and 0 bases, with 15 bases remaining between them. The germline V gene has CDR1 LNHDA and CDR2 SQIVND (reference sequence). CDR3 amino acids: CASSIDGSQFHSNQPQHF. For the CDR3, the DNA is TGTGCCAGTAGTATAGATGGAAGCCAGTTTCATAGCAATCAGCCCCAGCATTTT. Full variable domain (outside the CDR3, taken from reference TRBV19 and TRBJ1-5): DGGITQSPKYLFRKEGQNVTLSCEQNLNHDAMYWYRQDPGQGLRLIYYSQIVNDFQKGDIAEGYSVSREKKESFPLTVTSAQKNPTAFYLCASSIDGSQFHSNQPQHFGDGTRLSIL.

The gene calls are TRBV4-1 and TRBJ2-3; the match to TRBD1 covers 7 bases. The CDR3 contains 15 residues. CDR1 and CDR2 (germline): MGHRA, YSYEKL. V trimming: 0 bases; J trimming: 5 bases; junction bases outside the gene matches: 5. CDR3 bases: TGCGCCAGCAGCCAAGATCATCCAGGGGGAGATACGCAGTATTTT. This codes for CASSQDHPGGDTQYF.

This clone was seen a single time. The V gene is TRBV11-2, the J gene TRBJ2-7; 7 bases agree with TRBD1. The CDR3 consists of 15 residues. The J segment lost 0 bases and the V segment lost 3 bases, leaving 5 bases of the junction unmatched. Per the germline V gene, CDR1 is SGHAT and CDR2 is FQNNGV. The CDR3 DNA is TGTGCCAGCAGCTTCGGACAGGCGTCCTCCTACGAGCAGTACGTC. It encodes CASSFGQASSYEQYV.

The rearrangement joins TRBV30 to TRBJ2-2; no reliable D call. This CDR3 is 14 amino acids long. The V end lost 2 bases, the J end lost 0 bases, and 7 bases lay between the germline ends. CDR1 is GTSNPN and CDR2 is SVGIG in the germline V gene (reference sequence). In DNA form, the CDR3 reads TGTGCCTGGAGTAAGGACCCGAACACCGGGGAGCTGTTTTTT. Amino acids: CAWSKDPNTGELFF.

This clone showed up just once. The CDR3 reads CASSSYLRSSWEQFF. CDR3 coding DNA: TGTGCCAGCAGCTCGTACCTTCGATCGTCGTGGGAGCAGTTCTTC. This sequence joins TRBV5-5 and TRBJ2-1; D remains unclear. Trimming shortened V by 3 bases and J by 10 bases, and 20 bases separated the two germline ends. This CDR3 is 15 amino acids long. The germline V gene has CDR1 SGHKS and CDR2 YYEKEE (reference sequence).

For the CDR3, the DNA is TGTGCCAGCAGCCTGGGACAGAGTAATCAGCCCCAGCATTTT. As protein: CASSLGQSNQPQHF. The rearrangement uses TRBV5-8 and TRBJ1-5; TRBD1 matches at 7 bases. Germline values: CDR1 SGHTS, CDR2 YDEGEE. The V gene end was trimmed by 4 bases and the J gene end by 4 bases; junction bases not matched to a gene: 5. The CDR3 covers 14 residues. The complete variable domain, with remaining parts taken from reference TRBV5-8 and TRBJ1-5, reads EAGVTQSPTHLIKTRGQQATLRCSPISGHTSVYWYQQALGLGLQFLLWYDEGEERNRGNFPPRFSGRQFPNYSSELNVNALELEDSALYLCASSLGQSNQPQHFGDGTRLSIL.

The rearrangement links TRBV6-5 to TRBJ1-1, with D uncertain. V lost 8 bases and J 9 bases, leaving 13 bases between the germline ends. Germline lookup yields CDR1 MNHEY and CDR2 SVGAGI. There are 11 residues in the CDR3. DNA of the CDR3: TGTGCCAGCGGACCAACTCGGAAAGCTTTCTTT. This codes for CASGPTRKAFF.

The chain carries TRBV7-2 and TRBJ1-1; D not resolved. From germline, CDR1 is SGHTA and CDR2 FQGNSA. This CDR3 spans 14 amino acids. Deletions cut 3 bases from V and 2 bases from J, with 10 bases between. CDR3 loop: CASSFQNINTEAFF. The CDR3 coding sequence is TGTGCCAGCAGCTTCCAGAATATTAACACTGAAGCTTTCTTT.

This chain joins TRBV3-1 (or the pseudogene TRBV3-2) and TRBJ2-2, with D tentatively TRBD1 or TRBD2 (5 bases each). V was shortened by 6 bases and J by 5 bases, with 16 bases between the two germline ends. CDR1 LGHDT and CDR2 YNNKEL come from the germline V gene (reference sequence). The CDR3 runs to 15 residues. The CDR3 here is CASRPGTAKTGELFF. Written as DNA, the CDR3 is TGTGCCAGCAGGCCCGGGACGGCTAAGACCGGGGAGCTGTTTTTT.

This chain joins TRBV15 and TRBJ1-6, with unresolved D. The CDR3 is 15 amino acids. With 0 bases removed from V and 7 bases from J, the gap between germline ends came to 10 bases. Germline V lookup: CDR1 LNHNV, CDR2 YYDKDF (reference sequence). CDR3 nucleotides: TGTGCCACCAGCAGAGATTCTCACAGCAATTCACCCCTCCACTTT. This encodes CATSRDSHSNSPLHF.

CDR3 sequence reads: CASIQGQGHQPQHF. CDR3 coding DNA: TGTGCCAGTATTCAAGGACAGGGTCATCAGCCCCAGCATTTT. V and J are TRBV19 and TRBJ1-5; TRBD1 matches at 8 bases. The CDR3 spans 14 residues. Unmatched junction bases numbered 7, after V lost 7 bases and J lost 5 bases. Germline CDR1 is LNHDA and CDR2 is SQIVND (reference sequence).

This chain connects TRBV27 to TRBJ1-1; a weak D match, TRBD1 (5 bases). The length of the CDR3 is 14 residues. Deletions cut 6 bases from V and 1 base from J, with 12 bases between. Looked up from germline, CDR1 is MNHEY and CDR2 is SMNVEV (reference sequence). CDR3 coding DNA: TGTGCCAGCAGCTCAGGGTATGAGAACACTGAAGCTTTCTTT. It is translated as CASSSGYENTEAFF.

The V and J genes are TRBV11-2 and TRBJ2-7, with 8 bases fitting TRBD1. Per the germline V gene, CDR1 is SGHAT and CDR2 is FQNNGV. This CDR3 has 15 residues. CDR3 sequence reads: CASGFNTGGSYEQYV. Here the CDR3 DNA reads TGTGCCAGCGGCTTTAATACAGGGGGGTCCTACGAGCAGTACGTC.

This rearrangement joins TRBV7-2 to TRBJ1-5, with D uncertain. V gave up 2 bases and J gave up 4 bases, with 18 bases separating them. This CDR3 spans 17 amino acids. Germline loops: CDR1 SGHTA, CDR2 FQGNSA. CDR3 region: CASSLFWKEQNNQPQHF. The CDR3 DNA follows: TGTGCCAGCAGCTTATTCTGGAAGGAGCAGAATAATCAGCCCCAGCATTTT.

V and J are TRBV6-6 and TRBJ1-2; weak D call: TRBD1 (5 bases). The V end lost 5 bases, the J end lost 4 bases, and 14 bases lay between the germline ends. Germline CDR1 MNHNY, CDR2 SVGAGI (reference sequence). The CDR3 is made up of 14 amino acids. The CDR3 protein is CASSAPAGGYGYTF. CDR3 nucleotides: TGTGCCAGCAGTGCCCCCGCGGGGGGCTATGGCTACACCTTC.